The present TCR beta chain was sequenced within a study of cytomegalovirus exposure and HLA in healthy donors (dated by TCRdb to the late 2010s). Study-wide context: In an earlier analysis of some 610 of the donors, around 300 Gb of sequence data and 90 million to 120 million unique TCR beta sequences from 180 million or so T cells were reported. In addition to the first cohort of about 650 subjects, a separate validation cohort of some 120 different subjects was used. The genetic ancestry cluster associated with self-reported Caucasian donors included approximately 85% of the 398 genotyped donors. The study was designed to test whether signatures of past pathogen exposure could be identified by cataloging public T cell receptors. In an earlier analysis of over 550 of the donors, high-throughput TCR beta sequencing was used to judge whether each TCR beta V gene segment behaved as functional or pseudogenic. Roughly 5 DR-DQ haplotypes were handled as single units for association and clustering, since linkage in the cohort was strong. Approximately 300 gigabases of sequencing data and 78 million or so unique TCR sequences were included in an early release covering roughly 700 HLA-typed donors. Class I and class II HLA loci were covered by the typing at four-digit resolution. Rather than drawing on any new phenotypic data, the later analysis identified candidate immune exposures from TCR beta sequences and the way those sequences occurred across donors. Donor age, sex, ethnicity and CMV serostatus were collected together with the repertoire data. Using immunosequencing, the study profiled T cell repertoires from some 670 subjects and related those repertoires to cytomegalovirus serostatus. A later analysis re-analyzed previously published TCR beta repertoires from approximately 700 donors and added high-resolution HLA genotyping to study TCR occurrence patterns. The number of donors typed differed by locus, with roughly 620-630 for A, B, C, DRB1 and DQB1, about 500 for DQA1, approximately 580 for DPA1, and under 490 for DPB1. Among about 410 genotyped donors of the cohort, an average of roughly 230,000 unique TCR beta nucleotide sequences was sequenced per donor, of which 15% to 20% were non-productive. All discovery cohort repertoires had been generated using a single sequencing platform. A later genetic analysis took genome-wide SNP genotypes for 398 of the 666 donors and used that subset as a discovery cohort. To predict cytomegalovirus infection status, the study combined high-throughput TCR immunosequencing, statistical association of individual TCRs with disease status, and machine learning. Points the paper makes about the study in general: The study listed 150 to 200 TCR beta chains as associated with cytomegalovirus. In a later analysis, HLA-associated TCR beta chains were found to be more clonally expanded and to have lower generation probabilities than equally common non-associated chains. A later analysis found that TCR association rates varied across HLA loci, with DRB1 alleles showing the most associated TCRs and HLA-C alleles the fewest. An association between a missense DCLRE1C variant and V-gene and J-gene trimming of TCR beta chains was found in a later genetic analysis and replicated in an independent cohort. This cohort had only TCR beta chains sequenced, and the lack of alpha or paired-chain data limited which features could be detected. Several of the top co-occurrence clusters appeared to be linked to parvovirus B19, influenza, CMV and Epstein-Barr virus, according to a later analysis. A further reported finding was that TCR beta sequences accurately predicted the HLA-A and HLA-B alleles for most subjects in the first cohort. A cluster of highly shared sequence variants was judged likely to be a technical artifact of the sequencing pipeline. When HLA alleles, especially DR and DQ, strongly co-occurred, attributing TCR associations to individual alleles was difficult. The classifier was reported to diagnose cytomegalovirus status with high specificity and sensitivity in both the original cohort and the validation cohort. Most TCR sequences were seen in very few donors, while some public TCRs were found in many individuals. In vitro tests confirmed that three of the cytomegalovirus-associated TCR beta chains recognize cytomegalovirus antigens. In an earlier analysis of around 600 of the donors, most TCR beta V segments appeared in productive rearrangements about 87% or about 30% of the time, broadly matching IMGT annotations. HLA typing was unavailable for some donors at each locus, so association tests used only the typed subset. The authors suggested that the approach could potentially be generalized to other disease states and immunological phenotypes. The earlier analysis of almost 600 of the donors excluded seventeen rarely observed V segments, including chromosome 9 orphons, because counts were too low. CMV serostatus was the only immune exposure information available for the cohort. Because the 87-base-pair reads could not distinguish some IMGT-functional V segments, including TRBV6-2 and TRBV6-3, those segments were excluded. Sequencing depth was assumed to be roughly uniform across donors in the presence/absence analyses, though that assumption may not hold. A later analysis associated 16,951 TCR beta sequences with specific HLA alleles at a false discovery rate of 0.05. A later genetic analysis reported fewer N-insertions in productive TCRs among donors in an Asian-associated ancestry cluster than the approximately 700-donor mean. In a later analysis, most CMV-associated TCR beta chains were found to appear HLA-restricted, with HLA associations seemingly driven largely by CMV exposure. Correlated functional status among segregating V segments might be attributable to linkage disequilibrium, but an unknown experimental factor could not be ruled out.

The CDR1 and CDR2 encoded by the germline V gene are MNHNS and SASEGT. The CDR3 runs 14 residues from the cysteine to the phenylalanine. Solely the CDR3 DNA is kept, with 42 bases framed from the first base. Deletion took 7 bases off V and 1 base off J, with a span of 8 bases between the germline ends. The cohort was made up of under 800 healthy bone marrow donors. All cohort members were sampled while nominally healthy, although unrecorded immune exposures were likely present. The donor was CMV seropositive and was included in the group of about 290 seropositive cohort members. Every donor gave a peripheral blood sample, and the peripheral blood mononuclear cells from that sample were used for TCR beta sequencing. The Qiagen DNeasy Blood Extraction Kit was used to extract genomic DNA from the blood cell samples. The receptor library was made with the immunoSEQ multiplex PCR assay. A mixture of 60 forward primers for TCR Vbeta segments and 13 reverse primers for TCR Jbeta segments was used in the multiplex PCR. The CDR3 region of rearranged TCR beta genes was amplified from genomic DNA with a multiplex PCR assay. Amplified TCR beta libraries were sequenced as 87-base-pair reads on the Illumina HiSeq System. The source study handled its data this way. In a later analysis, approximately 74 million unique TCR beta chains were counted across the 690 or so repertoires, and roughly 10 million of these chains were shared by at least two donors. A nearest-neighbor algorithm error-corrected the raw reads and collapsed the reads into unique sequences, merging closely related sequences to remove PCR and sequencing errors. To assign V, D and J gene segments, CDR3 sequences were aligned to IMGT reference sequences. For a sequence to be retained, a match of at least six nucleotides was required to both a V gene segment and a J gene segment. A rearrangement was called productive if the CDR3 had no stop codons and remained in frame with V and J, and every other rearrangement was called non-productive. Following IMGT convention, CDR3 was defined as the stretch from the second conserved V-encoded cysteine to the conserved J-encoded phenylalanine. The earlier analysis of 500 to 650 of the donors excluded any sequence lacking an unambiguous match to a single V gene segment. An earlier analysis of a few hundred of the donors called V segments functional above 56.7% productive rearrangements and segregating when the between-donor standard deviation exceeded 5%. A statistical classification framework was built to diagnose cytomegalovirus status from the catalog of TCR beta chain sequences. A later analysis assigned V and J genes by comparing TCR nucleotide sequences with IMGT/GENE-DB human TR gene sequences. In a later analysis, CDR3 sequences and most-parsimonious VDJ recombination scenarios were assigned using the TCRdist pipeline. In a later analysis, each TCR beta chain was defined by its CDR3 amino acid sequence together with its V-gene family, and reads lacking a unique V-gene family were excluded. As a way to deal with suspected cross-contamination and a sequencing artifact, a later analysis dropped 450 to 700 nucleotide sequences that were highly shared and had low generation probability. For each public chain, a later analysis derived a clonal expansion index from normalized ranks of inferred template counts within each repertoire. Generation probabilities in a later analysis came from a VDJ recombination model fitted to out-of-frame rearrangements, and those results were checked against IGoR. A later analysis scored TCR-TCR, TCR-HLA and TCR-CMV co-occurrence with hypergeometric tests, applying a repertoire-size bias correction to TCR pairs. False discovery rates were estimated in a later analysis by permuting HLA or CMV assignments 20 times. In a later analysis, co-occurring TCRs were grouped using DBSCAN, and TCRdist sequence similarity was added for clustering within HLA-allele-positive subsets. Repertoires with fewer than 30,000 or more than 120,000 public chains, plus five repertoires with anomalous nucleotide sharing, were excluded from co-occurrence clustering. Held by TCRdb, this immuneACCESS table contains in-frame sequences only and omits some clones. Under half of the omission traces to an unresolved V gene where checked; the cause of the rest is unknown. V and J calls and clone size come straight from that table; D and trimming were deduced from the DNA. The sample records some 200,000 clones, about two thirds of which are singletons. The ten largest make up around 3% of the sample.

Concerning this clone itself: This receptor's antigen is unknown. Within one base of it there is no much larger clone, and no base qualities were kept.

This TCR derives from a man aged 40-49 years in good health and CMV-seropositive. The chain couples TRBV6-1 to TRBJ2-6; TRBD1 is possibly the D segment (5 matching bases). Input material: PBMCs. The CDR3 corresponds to CASTQGSGANVLTF. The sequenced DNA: TGTGCCAGCACCCAGGGTTCTGGGGCCAACGTCCTGACTTTC.